What follows are 13 T cell receptor beta chains derived from one specimen sequenced in a study of blood T cell repertoires in COVID-19. Assay used: immunoSEQ multiplex PCR; TCRdb lists only in-frame clones, some missing. This sample carries 250,000 to 300,000 clones, roughly 91% of them seen once, and the ten largest clones take about 2.1%. The sequencing sample was made of PBMCs or T cells enriched from blood (not recorded which). Receptors originate from a woman between 40 and 50 years old with acute COVID-19.

The chain carries TRBV3-1 (or the pseudogene TRBV3-2) and TRBJ2-5; the D gene is possibly TRBD2 (5 bases). V was shortened by 0 bases and J by 4 bases, with 12 bases between the two germline ends. CDR3 length: 15 amino acids. The germline V gene encodes CDR1 LGHDT and CDR2 YNNKEL (reference sequence). CDR3 in DNA: TGTGCCAGCAGCCAAGAAGGCAGGCGGGCAGAGACCCAGTACTTC. Protein: CASSQEGRRAETQYF.

The chain combines TRBV18 with TRBJ1-1, with D possibly matching TRBD1 (5 bases). Germline V gene sequence: CDR1 KGHSH, CDR2 LQKENI. The CDR3 loop spans 15 amino acids. Trimming pared 1 base from V and 5 bases from J, leaving 14 bases between. The CDR3 sequence is CASSPRADSRTEAFF. The DNA of the CDR3 is TGTGCCAGCTCACCACGGGCCGACAGTAGGACTGAAGCTTTCTTT.

The CDR3 reads CATQRRGTGELFF. CDR3 nucleotides: TGTGCCACCCAGCGGCGGGGGACCGGGGAGCTGTTTTTT. This sequence joins TRBV28 and TRBJ2-2; 7 nucleotides align to TRBD2. The length of the CDR3 is 13 residues. J was trimmed by 5 bases and V by 10 bases; bases with no gene match: 7. The germline CDR1 and CDR2 sequences are MDHEN and SYDVKM.

The rearrangement joins TRBV2 to TRBJ2-3, with 10 bases identical to TRBD2. This CDR3 contains 16 residues. Trimming took 8 bases from V and 4 from J; bases not matched to a gene: 12. Germline assignment: CDR1 SNHLY and CDR2 FYNNEI. The CDR3 spells CASRVNLAGVADTQYF. CDR3 in DNA: TGTGCCAGCCGGGTAAACCTAGCGGGAGTGGCAGATACGCAGTATTTT.

The rearrangement links TRBV5-4 to TRBJ1-2; TRBD1 matches at 7 bases. Trimming cost V 4 bases and J 4 bases; bases outside gene matches: 4. The V gene's germline CDR1 is SGHNT and CDR2 YYREEE (reference sequence). The CDR3 covers 13 residues. CDR3 nucleotides: TGTGCCAGCAGCCGAGACAGGGCCTATGGCTACACCTTC. The encoded protein is CASSRDRAYGYTF.

The chain has TRBV29-1 and TRBJ1-3, with D perhaps TRBD1 (5 bases). The V gene lost 4 bases and the J gene lost 0 bases, with 10 bases spanning the gap. The CDR3 is made up of 14 amino acids. CDR1 and CDR2 from the germline V gene are SQVTM and ANQGSEA. In nucleotides, the CDR3 is TGCAGCGTTGTTTGGGGGGTCTCTGGAAACACCATATATTTT. Amino acid sequence: CSVVWGVSGNTIYF.

This rearrangement joins TRBV3-1 (or the pseudogene TRBV3-2) to TRBJ1-5; D unclear. This CDR3 spans 14 amino acids. V was shortened by 0 bases and J by 9 bases, with 12 bases between the two germline ends. CDR1 LGHDT and CDR2 YNNKEL come from the germline V gene (reference sequence). The CDR3 coding sequence is TGTGCCAGCAGCCAAGATTGGGGTGGGAGGCCCCAGCATTTT. The encoded protein is CASSQDWGGRPQHF.

The chain has TRBV2 and TRBJ2-4; D unresolved. This CDR3 is built from 14 residues. CDR1 and CDR2 from the germline V gene are SNHLY and FYNNEI. V gave up 8 bases and J gave up 3 bases, with 14 bases separating them. CDR3 sequence (DNA): TGTGCCAGCGGGCTCAGATTTATCAAAAACATTCAGTACTTC. This encodes CASGLRFIKNIQYF. Variable domain in full (rest from reference TRBV2 and TRBJ2-4): EPEVTQTPSHQVTQMGQEVILRCVPISNHLYFYWYRQILGQKVEFLVSFYNNEISEKSEIFDDQFSVERPDGSNFTLKIRSTKLEDSAMYFCASGLRFIKNIQYFGAGTRLSVL.

Only one count was recorded for this clone. DNA of the CDR3: TGTGCCAGCAGCCACGGTAGTAACTATGGCTACACCTTC. Its protein is CASSHGSNYGYTF. This chain joins TRBV7-9 and TRBJ1-2; D call uncertain. Germline CDR1 and CDR2: SEHNR and FQNEAQ (reference sequence). This CDR3 comprises 13 residues. Trimming left V 5 bases short and J 1 base short, with 8 bases between.

The genes are TRBV27 and TRBJ1-5, with 11 bases lining up with TRBD1. Unmatched junction bases numbered 5, after V lost 6 bases and J lost 4 bases. CDR1 and CDR2 (germline): MNHEY, SMNVEV (reference sequence). CDR3 length equals 15 residues. The CDR3 region is CASSKGTGGNQPQHF. The CDR3 DNA reads as TGTGCCAGCAGCAAAGGGACAGGGGGAAATCAGCCCCAGCATTTT.

This sequence joins TRBV15 and TRBJ2-1, with TRBD1 as a possible D gene (6 bases). Germline V gives CDR1 LNHNV, CDR2 YYDKDF (reference sequence). Deletions cut 0 bases from V and 8 bases from J, with 17 bases between. The CDR3 runs 16 residues. CDR3 DNA sequence: TGTGCCACCAGCAGAGATACAGGGCTAGTAGAGCATGAGCAGTTCTTC. This encodes CATSRDTGLVEHEQFF.

The V and J genes are TRBV6-5 and TRBJ2-2; 7 nucleotides align to TRBD2. The CDR3 length is 16 residues. J was trimmed by 1 base and V by 2 bases; bases with no gene match: 4. Germline lookup yields CDR1 MNHEY and CDR2 SVGAGI. In nucleotides, the CDR3 is TGTGCCAGCAGTTACAGGGAGGGTTGGAACACCGGGGAGCTGTTTTTT. Its protein product is CASSYREGWNTGELFF.

V is TRBV19 and J is TRBJ1-2; a possible D gene is TRBD1 (6 bases). The CDR3 is 15 amino acids. The V end was cut by 1 base, the J end by 8 bases, with 17 bases between. The germline gives CDR1 LNHDA, CDR2 SQIVND (reference sequence). CDR3 sequence: CASSIGTAQPGGYTF. In nucleotides, the CDR3 is TGTGCCAGTAGTATAGGGACAGCCCAACCGGGAGGCTACACCTTC.